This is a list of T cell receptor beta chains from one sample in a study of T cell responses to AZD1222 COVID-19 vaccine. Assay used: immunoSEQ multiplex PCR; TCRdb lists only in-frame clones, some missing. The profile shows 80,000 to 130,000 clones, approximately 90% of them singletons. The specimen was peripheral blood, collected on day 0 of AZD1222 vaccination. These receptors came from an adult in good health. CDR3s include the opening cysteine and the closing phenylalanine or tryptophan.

cdr3_aa: CASSQEQGRAISGNTIYF; j_call: TRBJ1-3; v_call: TRBV4-2
cdr3_aa: CASRRFRGGNTEAFF; j_call: TRBJ1-1; v_call: TRBV7-8
cdr3_aa: CASSTGGSNEQFF; j_call: TRBJ2-1; v_call: TRBV18
cdr3_aa: CASSLAGLEGDTQYF; j_call: TRBJ2-3; v_call: TRBV5-1
cdr3_aa: CASSLRTGEVSPLHF; j_call: TRBJ1-6; v_call: TRBV18
cdr3_aa: CASTSLRSYNEQFF; j_call: TRBJ2-1; v_call: TRBV6-5
cdr3_aa: CASSLGGDGYEQYF; j_call: TRBJ2-7; v_call: TRBV5-1
cdr3_aa: CASSPHLDSGAYTF; j_call: TRBJ1-2; v_call: TRBV25-1
cdr3_aa: CASRRDRSNEQFF; j_call: TRBJ2-1; v_call: TRBV19
cdr3_aa: CATSDATGEETQYF; j_call: TRBJ2-5; v_call: TRBV24-1